The 14 T cell receptor beta chains below come from one sample, sequenced in a study of vaccination and CD4 T cells after COVID-19. Cultured CD4+ T cells had their DNA profiled by the Oncomine TCR Beta short-read assay. TCRdb redid the calling of the PCR reads with MiXCR, one entry per CDR3 protein. The table shows 15,000 to 17,000 distinct CDR3 sequences, with less than 80% occurring only once. These TCRs' antigens remain unknown. Sample treatment: approximately 9-day PBMC culture with coronavirus spike peptide pools or control peptides (ViraFEST assay). The sample taken for sequencing was CD4+ T cells from blood, cultured in vitro. These receptor sequences come from a human donor who had recovered from COVID-19.

The chain uses TRBV7-6 and TRBJ1-1; possible D gene TRBD1, 5 bases. This CDR3 has 13 amino acids. Trimming removed 1 base at V and 8 bases at J, with 11 bases between. The germline CDR1 and CDR2 sequences are SGHVS and FNYEAQ. The CDR3 spells CASSLVREQEAFF. The DNA of the CDR3 is TGTGCCAGCAGCTTAGTCAGGGAACAGGAAGCTTTCTTT. Looking up the rest from reference TRBV7-6 and TRBJ1-1 gives the full variable domain: GAGVSQSPRYKVTKRGQDVALRCDPISGHVSLYWYRQALGQGPEFLTYFNYEAQQDKSGLPNDRFSAERPEGSISTLTIQRTEQRDSAMYRCASSLVREQEAFFGQGTRLTVV.

This clonotype is classed as medium-sized. Here the CDR3 reads CASSSLLGQLNSPLHF. The DNA of the CDR3 is TGCGCCAGCAGCTCCCTACTAGGACAGCTTAATTCACCCCTCCACTTT. This chain connects TRBV5-1 to TRBJ1-6; tentative D call: TRBD1 (6 bases). Germline lookup yields CDR1 SGHRS and CDR2 YFSETQ. The CDR3 consists of 16 residues. Trimming took 3 bases from V and 6 from J, leaving 16 bases between them. Supplemented by reference TRBV5-1 and TRBJ1-6, the full variable domain reads KAGVTQTPRYLIKTRGQQVTLSCSPISGHRSVSWYQQTPGQGLQFLFEYFSETQRNKGNFPGRFSGRQFSNSRSEMNVSTLELGDSALYLCASSSLLGQLNSPLHFGNGTRLTVT.

V is TRBV6-1 and J is TRBJ2-7; 9 bases are shared with TRBD2. The CDR3 loop spans 14 amino acids. The V segment lost 4 bases and the J segment 3 bases; nucleotides outside the gene matches: 4. Germline CDR1 MNHNS, CDR2 SASEGT. CDR3 sequence reads: CASSATSGFYEQYF. CDR3 DNA: TGTGCCAGCAGTGCAACTAGCGGGTTCTACGAGCAGTACTTC.

This clonotype was seen a handful of times. CDR3 in DNA: TGTGCCAGCAGTTTTGTAGGGAACACTGAAGCTTTCTTT. Amino acids: CASSFVGNTEAFF. This chain links TRBV27 with TRBJ1-1; no clear D. This CDR3 spans 13 amino acids. V dropped 3 bases and J dropped 1 base, with 6 bases sitting between them. The germline gives CDR1 MNHEY, CDR2 SMNVEV (reference sequence).

The chain is built from TRBV20-1 and TRBJ2-3; 9 nucleotides match TRBD2. V lost 6 bases to trimming and J lost 3 bases; unmatched junction nucleotides: 7. Germline-derived CDR1 and CDR2 are DFQATT and SNEGSKA (reference sequence). This CDR3 is 14 amino acids long. CDR3 nucleotides: TGCAGTGCCTTGACTAGCGGATTAACAGATACGCAGTATTTT. This sequence encodes CSALTSGLTDTQYF.

This clonotype showed up just once. The chain combines TRBV7-2 with TRBJ1-5; D gene unclear. V was shortened by 1 base and J by 8 bases, with 9 bases between the two germline ends. The CDR3 extends over 13 amino acids. The germline gives CDR1 SGHTA, CDR2 FQGNSA. CDR3 DNA sequence: TGTGCCAGCAGCTTAGGGCCGATCGAGCCCCAGCATTTT. This encodes CASSLGPIEPQHF.

The rearrangement uses TRBV28 and TRBJ1-1; no clear D gene. CDR1 MDHEN and CDR2 SYDVKM come from the germline V gene. V was trimmed by 2 bases and J by 7 bases, leaving 23 bases between them. The CDR3 is made up of 17 amino acids. The CDR3 sequence: CASSLGSLGPRASEAFF. CDR3 bases: TGTGCCAGCAGTTTAGGGTCATTGGGCCCCCGAGCCAGTGAAGCTTTCTTT.

The rearrangement links TRBV27 to TRBJ2-7, with TRBD2 identical over 10 bases. This CDR3 is 16 amino acids long. J gave up 3 bases and V 2 bases, and 7 bases lay outside the gene matches. CDR1 MNHEY and CDR2 SMNVEV come from the germline V gene (reference sequence). The CDR3 sequence: CASSLVGLADYYEQYF. CDR3 sequence (DNA): TGTGCCAGCAGTTTAGTTGGACTAGCGGACTACTACGAGCAGTACTTC.

The genes are TRBV6-5 and TRBJ2-2; TRBD2 might be the D (5 bases). Trimming shortened V by 2 bases and J by 0 bases, and 13 bases separated the two germline ends. Looked up from germline, CDR1 is MNHEY and CDR2 is SVGAGI. The CDR3 length is 17 residues. Here the CDR3 reads CASSYRRVAPNTGELFF. CDR3 in DNA: TGTGCCAGCAGTTACCGGCGGGTAGCGCCGAACACCGGGGAGCTGTTTTTT.

This clonotype appeared a few times. The rearrangement uses TRBV11-2 and TRBJ2-7, with D unresolved. The CDR3 loop spans 12 amino acids. The V gene's germline CDR1 is SGHAT and CDR2 FQNNGV. Trimming removed 2 bases from V and 13 bases from J, with 15 bases in between. CDR3 amino acids: CASSLTVAELYF. The CDR3 DNA follows: TGTGCCAGCAGCTTAACTGTGGCGGAGCTATACTTC.

The chain combines TRBV6-1 with TRBJ1-5; D may be TRBD1 (6 bases). Trimming left V 4 bases short and J 4 bases short, with 11 bases between. The length of the CDR3 is 14 residues. Germline values: CDR1 MNHNS, CDR2 SASEGT. The CDR3 loop reads CASSGQVENQPQHF. CDR3 nucleotide sequence: TGTGCCAGCAGTGGACAGGTTGAAAATCAGCCCCAGCATTTT.

In its sample, this clonotype was seen a few times. The chain couples TRBV20-1 to TRBJ1-2; 7 positions agree with TRBD1. The length of the CDR3 is 12 residues. Germline loops: CDR1 DFQATT, CDR2 SNEGSKA (reference sequence). Trimming at V came to 3 bases and at J to 10 bases, leaving 8 bases not matched to a gene. The CDR3 sequence is CSARGQLRDYTF. The CDR3 nucleotides are TGCAGTGCTAGGGGACAGCTCCGGGACTACACCTTC.

The chain joins TRBV11-3 to TRBJ1-1, with TRBD1 matching over 7 bases. From germline, CDR1 is SGHNT and CDR2 YENEEA. The CDR3 is 17 amino acids. Trimming removed 5 bases from V and 4 bases from J; junction bases left unmatched: 16. The DNA of the CDR3 is TGTGCCAGCAGCCCAGCCCTTCGCGTGGGGGACAGCACTGAAGCTTTCTTT. This codes for CASSPALRVGDSTEAFF. Based on the CDR3 plus reference TRBV11-3 and TRBJ1-1, the full variable domain is EAGVVQSPRYKIIEKKQPVAFWCNPISGHNTLYWYLQNLGQGPELLIRYENEEAVDDSQLPKDRFSAERLKGVDSTLKIQPAELGDSAVYLCASSPALRVGDSTEAFFGQGTRLTVV.

The rearrangement links TRBV27 to TRBJ1-6; 8 bases align to TRBD1. CDR1 and CDR2 from the germline V gene are MNHEY and SMNVEV (reference sequence). The CDR3 consists of 15 residues. The ends lost 5 bases at V and 9 bases at J; junction bases unmatched: 9. The CDR3 reads CASSIRGQTGSPLHF. The CDR3 coding sequence is TGTGCCAGCAGTATCAGGGGGCAGACGGGTTCACCCCTCCACTTT.